What follows are 14 T cell receptor beta chains derived from one specimen sequenced in a study of blood T cell repertoires in COVID-19. Sequenced by immunoSEQ multiplex PCR; TCRdb stores in-frame clones only, minus some. The profile shows 60,000 or so clones, 75% to 90% of them singletons. Material: peripheral blood. The source is a woman aged 70-85 years with active COVID-19.

J is TRBJ1-1 and V is TRBV13; 7 bases map to TRBD1. The CDR3 runs to 15 residues. V was pared by 1 base and J by 4 bases, with 6 bases of the junction left unmatched. Germline-derived CDR1 and CDR2 are PRHDT and FYEKMQ (reference sequence). The CDR3 DNA sequence: TGTGCCAGCAGCTTAGCCCCAGGGGGAGGCACTGAAGCTTTCTTT. Translating it yields CASSLAPGGGTEAFF.

This chain links TRBV28 with TRBJ1-2, with D possibly being TRBD1 (6 bases). The length of the CDR3 is 14 residues. V lost 7 bases and J 2 bases, leaving 14 bases between the germline ends. Germline values: CDR1 MDHEN, CDR2 SYDVKM. Here the CDR3 reads CASTTGTRNYGYTF. For the CDR3, the DNA is TGTGCCAGCACCACCGGGACACGCAACTATGGCTACACCTTC.

V usage is TRBV27 and J usage is TRBJ1-6; 8 nucleotides match TRBD1. Losses at the gene ends were 8 bases for V and 4 bases for J; bases not matched to a gene: 4. Germline V gene lookup returns CDR1 MNHEY and CDR2 SMNVEV (reference sequence). The CDR3 runs 14 residues. The CDR3 is CASRGDRYNSPLHF. In nucleotides, the CDR3 is TGTGCCAGCCGGGGGGACAGGTATAATTCACCCCTCCACTTT.

The rearrangement joins TRBV28 to TRBJ2-7, with 13 bases aligning to TRBD2. V trimming: 5 bases; J trimming: 6 bases; junction bases outside the gene matches: 4. Germline V lookup: CDR1 MDHEN, CDR2 SYDVKM. The CDR3 loop spans 14 amino acids. The CDR3 sequence: CASSQTSGRSEQYF. The DNA for the CDR3 is TGTGCCAGCAGTCAGACTAGCGGGAGGAGCGAGCAGTACTTC.

The chain recombines TRBV7-2 with TRBJ2-1; 7 nucleotides line up with TRBD1. The CDR3 covers 15 residues. V shed 4 bases, J shed 2 bases, and the junction held 5 bases outside the gene matches. Germline CDR1 SGHTA, CDR2 FQGNSA. CDR3 region: CASSSGDRTYNEQFF. The CDR3 nucleotides are TGTGCCAGCAGCTCTGGGGACAGAACCTACAATGAGCAGTTCTTC.

The rearrangement uses TRBV25-1 and TRBJ2-7; 7 bases agree with TRBD1. The CDR3 length is 13 residues. CDR1 MGHDK and CDR2 SYGVNS come from the germline V gene. The ends lost 7 bases at V and 4 bases at J; junction bases unmatched: 7. The CDR3 region has the DNA TGTGCCAGCACTCGGACAGGAGAGTACGAGCAGTACTTC. It specifies CASTRTGEYEQYF.

This chain links TRBV7-8 with TRBJ2-3; 9 bases are a match to TRBD2. The germline V gene encodes CDR1 SGHVS and CDR2 FQNEAQ. The J segment lost 0 bases and the V segment lost 2 bases, leaving 0 bases of the junction unmatched. This CDR3 region has 15 residues. The CDR3 here is CASSLTSGSTDTQYF. DNA of the CDR3: TGTGCCAGCAGCTTAACTAGCGGGAGCACAGATACGCAGTATTTT. The full variable domain, rest sourced from reference TRBV7-8 and TRBJ2-3, is GAGVSQSPRYKVAKRGQDVALRCDPISGHVSLFWYQQALGQGPEFLTYFQNEAQLDKSGLPSDRFFAERPEGSVSTLKIQRTQQEDSAVYLCASSLTSGSTDTQYFGPGTRLTVL.

This clone was seen a single time. The V gene is TRBV7-3, the J gene TRBJ2-1, with 11 nucleotides matching TRBD2. The germline V gene encodes CDR1 SGHTA and CDR2 FQGTGA. Trimming cost V 6 bases and J 6 bases; bases outside gene matches: 7. The CDR3 is 15 residues long. CDR3: CASSLRLAGGNEQFF. In nucleotides, the CDR3 is TGTGCCAGCAGTTTACGGCTAGCGGGGGGCAATGAGCAGTTCTTC.

The chain has TRBV10-3 and TRBJ2-1; 9 positions agree with TRBD2. The CDR3 is 17 residues long. The germline gives CDR1 ENHRY, CDR2 SYGVKD. The junction had 13 bases not matched to a gene; V was cut back by 2 bases and J by 8 bases. CDR3 in DNA: TGTGCCATCAGTGAGCCCGACCTACAGACTAGCGGCGATGAGCAGTTCTTC. Protein product: CAISEPDLQTSGDEQFF.

The chain joins TRBV5-1 to TRBJ2-5, with 10 bases identical to TRBD1. CDR1 is SGHRS, CDR2 YFSETQ, per germline. Losses at the gene ends were 4 bases for V and 4 bases for J; bases not matched to a gene: 4. This CDR3 region has 14 residues. The CDR3 DNA sequence: TGCGCCAGCAGCCCCCGGGACAGGGGAGAGACCCAGTACTTC. This gives the protein CASSPRDRGETQYF.

The table lists this clone with a few counts. The V and J genes are TRBV5-4 and TRBJ1-1; no clear D. The CDR3 runs 15 residues. Germline CDR1 SGHNT, CDR2 YYREEE (reference sequence). V dropped 0 bases and J dropped 2 bases, with 11 bases sitting between them. CDR3 amino acids: CASSLGGGKNTEAFF. In DNA, the CDR3 is TGTGCCAGCAGCTTGGGGGGAGGAAAAAACACTGAAGCTTTCTTT.

The chain carries TRBV2 and TRBJ2-7; TRBD2 aligns across 7 bases. The V gene end was trimmed by 3 bases and the J gene end by 4 bases; junction bases not matched to a gene: 9. CDR1 and CDR2 (germline): SNHLY, FYNNEI. The CDR3 is 15 amino acids. The CDR3 region has the DNA TGTGCCAGCAGTGACGGGGCTAGCGGAGAGTACGAGCAGTACTTC. Translation gives CASSDGASGEYEQYF.

This sequence joins TRBV18 and TRBJ2-1, with D possibly TRBD1 on 5 matching bases. The CDR3 length is 17 residues. Looked up from germline, CDR1 is KGHSH and CDR2 is LQKENI. Trimming shortened V by 3 bases and J by 6 bases, and 21 bases separated the two germline ends. As DNA, the CDR3 is TGTGCCAGCTCACCTCCTCTTGGGGCTTTAGGGGCCAATGAGCAGTTCTTC. It codes for CASSPPLGALGANEQFF.

The chain recombines TRBV28 with TRBJ1-2; D is perhaps TRBD1 (5 bases). This CDR3 is 13 amino acids long. The V gene's germline CDR1 is MDHEN and CDR2 SYDVKM. V was clipped by 3 bases and J by 2 bases, with 7 bases between them. The CDR3 DNA reads as TGTGCCAGCAGTTTGGGGGGGAACTATGGCTACACCTTC. It encodes CASSLGGNYGYTF.